Following are 2 T cell receptor beta chains from one sample sequenced in a study of radiation and T cells in renal cell carcinoma. Sample time point: blood 2 weeks post-SBRT. Regarding treatment: 15 Gy SBRT to primary tumor, nephrectomy 4 weeks later. Profiling relied on immunoSEQ multiplex PCR, and the TCRdb table lists in-frame clones only, not all of them. The sample includes 120,000 or so clones, 81% of them seen just once. The sequencing used blood, collected from a patient whose treatment included radiotherapy and nephrectomy. The receptors come from a man aged 45-60 years with renal cell carcinoma.

Worth noting for this clone: Mismatch with germline at one junction end may stem from a read error. The chain joins TRBV2 to TRBJ2-1; D is ambiguous. The CDR3 sequence is 11 residues long. Germline V lookup: CDR1 SNHLY, CDR2 FYNNEI. This chain's CDR3 is CASSAYHEQFF. The CDR3 DNA sequence: TGTGCCAGCAGTGCCTACCATGAGCAGTTCTTC.

The chain uses TRBV21-1 and TRBJ1-5. TRBV21-1 is shown as a pseudogene. CDR3 length equals 14 residues. CDR3 sequence reads: CARHEGRSNQPQHF. Here the CDR3 DNA reads TGTGCCAGACACGAGGGTAGGAGCAATCAGCCCCAGCATTTT.